These T cell receptor beta chains were read from a single sample in a study of OX40 agonist ivuxolimab in advanced cancers. Assay: immunoSEQ multiplex PCR; the TCRdb copy retains only in-frame clones and omits some. The repertoire consists of some 19,000 clones, with 85% to 90% occurring once and the leading ten covering around half. The source was CD4+ or CD8+ T cells sorted from blood, collected in a trial of the OX40 agonist ivuxolimab. The receptors were gathered from an adult with an advanced solid tumor such as melanoma, head and neck, liver or kidney cancer. The CDR3 runs from the conserved cysteine through the conserved F or W. The D gene is left open where the match is weak. Only part of the rows carry a size: once, few, many, or a class if the clone is expanded.

TGTGCCAGCAGCCCCGACAGCACCGGGACTAGCGGTGAGCAGTTCTTC CASSPDSTGTSGEQFF - TRBV7-9 TRBD2 TRBJ2-1
TGCAGCGTCCCTCGGACTAGGGGGACAGATACGCAGTATTTT CSVPRTRGTDTQYF - TRBV29-1 - TRBJ2-3
TGTGCCAGCAGCTACGCCGGGACTAGCTACAATGAGCAGTTCTTC CASSYAGTSYNEQFF - TRBV7-3 TRBD2 TRBJ2-1
TGTGCCAGCAGTGTTCAGGCTAGCGGGGGTCCCTACAATGAGCAGTTCTTC CASSVQASGGPYNEQFF few TRBV25-1 TRBD2 TRBJ2-1
TGTGCCAGTGGGGCGGGAGTGGGGGAGCTGTTTTTT CASGAGVGELFF - TRBV19 TRBD2 TRBJ2-2
TGTGCCAGCAGTAAAGGACTAGCGGGAGTCGGGTATGGAGAGACCCAGTACTTC CASSKGLAGVGYGETQYF medium-sized TRBV27 TRBD2 TRBJ2-5
TGTGCCAGCAGCTTAGAGGCAGGGTTAACCGGGGAGCTGTTTTTT CASSLEAGLTGELFF once TRBV11-2 - TRBJ2-2
TGCAGCGCCCAACCGGGGGGGGAGCAGTTCTTC CSAQPGGEQFF - TRBV29-1 TRBD2 TRBJ2-1
TGTGCCAGTAGTATAGGTACTAGCGGGTTAGATACGCAGTATTTT CASSIGTSGLDTQYF - TRBV19 TRBD2 TRBJ2-3
TGCGCCAGCAGCCTGGAGTTGATATACGAGCAGTACTTC CASSLELIYEQYF - TRBV5-1 - TRBJ2-7
TGTGCCAGCAGCGTAGGACAGAACTATGGCTACACCTTC CASSVGQNYGYTF - TRBV9 - TRBJ1-2
TGTGCCAGCAGTTCCTCGGTTAGCGCCGCGGGTTACAATGAGCAGTTCTTC CASSSSVSAAGYNEQFF - TRBV27 - TRBJ2-1
TGTGCCAGCAGTTACCAGTCCAGGGGCAATCAGCCCCAGCATTTT CASSYQSRGNQPQHF - TRBV28 - TRBJ1-5
TGTGCCACCGATGGACTAGCGGGATACAATGAGCAGTTCTTC CATDGLAGYNEQFF once TRBV7-9 TRBD2 TRBJ2-1
TGTGCCAGCAGCTTAGTCCCCTCCGCTGGAAACACCATATATTTT CASSLVPSAGNTIYF - TRBV11-3 - TRBJ1-3
TGTGCCAGCAGTTTACGACAGGGTATAGGAGATACGCAGTATTTT CASSLRQGIGDTQYF - TRBV27 TRBD1 TRBJ2-3
TGCGCCAGCAGCTTGAGGGGACCCGTCGGGGGGGGCTACAATGAGCAGTTCTTC CASSLRGPVGGGYNEQFF - TRBV5-1 TRBD2 TRBJ2-1
TGTGCCAGCAGCTTAGACGACAATGAGCAGTTCTTC CASSLDDNEQFF - TRBV13 - TRBJ2-1
TGCGCCAGCAGCTTGACCCAAGTTGGGGTAGGGACCGGGGAGCTGTTTTTT CASSLTQVGVGTGELFF - TRBV5-1 - TRBJ2-2
TGTGCCAGCAGCCCTAGCGGGAGGGTATACGAGCAGTACTTC CASSPSGRVYEQYF - TRBV9 TRBD2 TRBJ2-7
TGTGCCAGCAGCCCTGGCTCTGGAAACACCATATATTTT CASSPGSGNTIYF - TRBV9 - TRBJ1-3
TGCGCCAGCAGCCCAGTCGTCTCTGGGGCCAACGTCCTGACTTTC CASSPVVSGANVLTF - TRBV5-1 - TRBJ2-6
TGTGCCAGCAGTACAGCGGGAGGAAGCGACGAGCAGTACTTC CASSTAGGSDEQYF - TRBV28 TRBD2 TRBJ2-7
TGTGCCACCAAGGGGTACCGAGATACGCAGTATTTT CATKGYRDTQYF - TRBV15 - TRBJ2-3
TGTGCCGGAGAGCGGGAGTTTTACAATGAGCAGTTCTTC CAGEREFYNEQFF - TRBV7-9 TRBD2 TRBJ2-1
TGTGCCAGCAGTTACGGGGAGACCCAGTACTTC CASSYGETQYF - TRBV6-5 - TRBJ2-5